The 23 T cell receptor beta chains listed next were all sequenced from one sample in a study of shared clonotypes between healthy human individuals. Generated by immunoSEQ multiplex PCR, the TCRdb table keeps only in-frame clones and is missing some. The top ten clones hold 0.06% of a sample with hundreds of thousands of clones, roughly 95% of them seen once. The sequencing input was naive CD4+ T cells sorted from blood. This sample's subset: CD45RA+ positively selected. The receptors shown here come from a woman in her twenties or thirties in good health.

The chain links TRBV7-2 to TRBJ2-7; D remains unclear. V was clipped by 4 bases and J by 3 bases, with 19 bases between them. CDR3 length equals 16 residues. CDR1 and CDR2 (germline): SGHTA, FQGNSA. The CDR3 loop reads CASSWQRPRWGYEQYF. CDR3 bases: TGTGCCAGCAGCTGGCAGAGGCCGAGGTGGGGCTACGAGCAGTACTTC.

The chain links TRBV7-9 to TRBJ2-1; D not certain. There are 12 residues in the CDR3. Germline values: CDR1 SEHNR, CDR2 FQNEAQ (reference sequence). V lost 5 bases, J lost 7 bases, and 9 bases lay in between. The CDR3 sequence is CASSPGTNEQFF. The CDR3 DNA reads as TGTGCCAGCAGCCCCGGTACGAATGAGCAGTTCTTC.

V and J are TRBV28 and TRBJ2-7; D perhaps matches TRBD1 (5 bases). Trimming left V 8 bases short and J 2 bases short, with 10 bases between. From germline, CDR1 is MDHEN and CDR2 SYDVKM. The CDR3 has 12 amino acids. The CDR3 DNA follows: TGTGCCAGCTTCACAGGCACCTACGAGCAGTACTTC. It specifies CASFTGTYEQYF.

V and J are TRBV7-2 and TRBJ2-2, with 7 bases that match TRBD2. V lost 1 base, J lost 0 bases, and 5 bases stayed unmatched. CDR3 length: 17 amino acids. Germline V gene data show CDR1 as SGHTA and CDR2 as FQGNSA. The CDR3 DNA follows: TGTGCCAGCAGCTTAGTATCCGGGACTACGAACACCGGGGAGCTGTTTTTT. It specifies CASSLVSGTTNTGELFF.

V usage is TRBV9 and J usage is TRBJ2-7; unclear D gene. The CDR3 is 14 residues long. Trimming pared 3 bases from V and 2 bases from J, leaving 12 bases between. From germline, CDR1 is SGDLS and CDR2 YYNGEE. CDR3 amino acids: CASSGASATYEQYF. CDR3 coding DNA: TGTGCCAGCAGCGGTGCTAGTGCGACCTACGAGCAGTACTTC.

The J gene is TRBJ2-3, the V gene TRBV5-1; TRBD2 aligns across 12 bases. CDR1 and CDR2 from the germline V gene are SGHRS and YFSETQ. With 0 bases clipped from V and 2 bases from J, the junction kept 7 bases outside the gene matches. CDR3 size: 18 residues. CDR3 sequence: CASSLAKRLAGATDTQYF. Written as DNA, the CDR3 is TGCGCCAGCAGCTTGGCCAAACGACTAGCGGGAGCCACAGATACGCAGTATTTT.

This chain links TRBV7-9 with TRBJ2-7; 10 bases line up with TRBD1. Per germline, CDR1 SEHNR and CDR2 FQNEAQ (reference sequence). With V trimmed by 4 bases and J by 2 bases, 8 bases remained unmatched. The CDR3 runs 16 residues. The CDR3 here is CASSSGPGTGAYEQYF. As DNA, the CDR3 is TGTGCCAGCAGCTCTGGTCCCGGGACAGGGGCCTACGAGCAGTACTTC.

The CDR3 here is CASSLLRQGEGETQYF. The DNA of the CDR3 is TGCGCCAGCAGCTTGCTCCGACAGGGAGAGGGAGAGACCCAGTACTTC. The chain joins TRBV5-1 to TRBJ2-5; TRBD1 matches 7 bases. The V gene end was trimmed by 1 base and the J gene end by 4 bases; junction bases not matched to a gene: 10. This CDR3 spans 16 amino acids. The V gene's germline CDR1 is SGHRS and CDR2 YFSETQ.

This sequence joins TRBV4-1 and TRBJ2-5; TRBD2 aligns across 13 bases. V was clipped by 4 bases and J by 7 bases; unmatched bases: 9. The germline gives CDR1 MGHRA, CDR2 YSYEKL. CDR3 length: 16 amino acids. CDR3 protein: CASSPGLAGVSGTQYF. The CDR3 bases are TGCGCCAGCAGCCCCGGACTAGCGGGAGTGAGTGGGACCCAGTACTTC.

The CDR3 loop is CASSQDYTSTDTQYF. The CDR3, as DNA: TGTGCCAGCAGCCAAGATTACACAAGCACAGATACGCAGTATTTT. The chain combines TRBV4-2 with TRBJ2-3; no clear D gene. Looked up from germline, CDR1 is LGHNA and CDR2 is YNFKEQ. This CDR3 has 15 residues. V was clipped by 0 bases and J by 0 bases, with 7 bases between them.

The chain carries TRBV7-8 and TRBJ2-1; 11 bases map to TRBD2. Germline V lookup: CDR1 SGHVS, CDR2 FQNEAQ. V gave up 5 bases and J gave up 1 base; unmatched junction bases: 10. This CDR3 comprises 18 residues. The CDR3 loop reads CASSRVRGTSGSYNEQFF. The CDR3 coding sequence is TGTGCCAGCAGCCGCGTAAGGGGGACTAGCGGTTCCTACAATGAGCAGTTCTTC.

The CDR3 bases are TGTGCCAGCAGTTCCCGACAGCGGAGGGTTGAAAAACTGTTTTTT. This codes for CASSSRQRRVEKLFF. The rearrangement links TRBV28 to TRBJ1-4; tentatively, D is TRBD1 (5 bases). Germline lookup yields CDR1 MDHEN and CDR2 SYDVKM. Trimming pared 4 bases from V and 7 bases from J, leaving 16 bases between. This CDR3 spans 15 amino acids.

The chain joins TRBV19 to TRBJ1-1; 7 bases line up with TRBD1. The CDR3 loop spans 16 amino acids. Trimming took 4 bases from V and 0 from J; bases not matched to a gene: 8. Germline assignment: CDR1 LNHDA and CDR2 SQIVND (reference sequence). CDR3 sequence reads: CASSTGGTVMNTEAFF. CDR3 DNA sequence: TGTGCCAGTAGTACTGGGGGGACAGTCATGAACACTGAAGCTTTCTTT.

This clone was counted a single time. The chain links TRBV29-1 to TRBJ1-1; no definite D call. The germline V gene encodes CDR1 SQVTM and CDR2 ANQGSEA. This CDR3 comprises 12 residues. V gave up 2 bases and J gave up 2 bases, with 6 bases separating them. The CDR3 here is CSVEKTNTEAFF. CDR3 nucleotide sequence: TGCAGCGTTGAAAAGACTAACACTGAAGCTTTCTTT.

The chain combines TRBV6-6 with TRBJ2-2, with 7 bases aligning to TRBD1. Trimming at V came to 9 bases and at J to 1 base, leaving 5 bases not matched to a gene. The CDR3 spans 14 residues. The germline CDR1 and CDR2 sequences are MNHNY and SVGAGI (reference sequence). CDR3 residues: CASRQGQNTGELFF. CDR3 bases: TGTGCCAGTAGACAGGGTCAGAACACCGGGGAGCTGTTTTTT.

As DNA, the CDR3 is TGTGCCAGCAGCTCCCACAGGGCCGCGCCCCGTAGCACAGATACGCAGTATTTT. Its translation: CASSSHRAAPRSTDTQYF. The V gene is TRBV21-1, the J gene TRBJ2-3; the D segment call TRBD1 is taken from the table without a DNA check. TRBV21-1 is reported as a pseudogene. This CDR3 comprises 18 residues.

In the case of this clone: Other nucleotide sequences from this sample produce the same CDR3. In nucleotides, the CDR3 is TGTGCCAGCAGTGGAGGGCTTAACTATGGCTACACCTTC. Its translation is CASSGGLNYGYTF. This chain joins TRBV2 and TRBJ1-2; D is undetermined. Trimming left V 4 bases short and J 1 base short, with 7 bases between. This CDR3 has 13 amino acids. Germline V gives CDR1 SNHLY, CDR2 FYNNEI.

V usage is TRBV5-1 and J usage is TRBJ1-2; D perhaps matches TRBD1 (6 bases). From germline, CDR1 is SGHRS and CDR2 YFSETQ. There are 14 residues in the CDR3. V shed 0 bases and J shed 8 bases, with 14 bases lying between them. The CDR3 nucleotides are TGCGCCAGCAGCTTGGGTCAGGGGACCGGCGGCTACACCTTC. It specifies CASSLGQGTGGYTF.

The chain combines TRBV28 with TRBJ1-2; D may be TRBD1 (5 bases). The CDR3 runs to 12 residues. Germline CDR1 and CDR2: MDHEN and SYDVKM. V was trimmed by 10 bases and J by 0 bases, leaving 9 bases between them. CDR3 in DNA: TGTGCCACCGGGACGGCTAACTATGGCTACACCTTC. It encodes CATGTANYGYTF.

This chain connects TRBV7-9 to TRBJ1-1; D is uncertain. Germline V CDR1 and CDR2: SEHNR, FQNEAQ (reference sequence). The CDR3 has 12 residues. Trimming shortened V by 5 bases and J by 3 bases, and 7 bases separated the two germline ends. The CDR3 bases are TGTGCCAGCAGCCAAGGGTACACTGAAGCTTTCTTT. This sequence encodes CASSQGYTEAFF.

The CDR3 reads CASSLRTSGSNTGELFF. CDR3 DNA: TGTGCCAGCTCACTAAGGACTAGCGGGAGCAACACCGGGGAGCTGTTTTTT. The chain recombines TRBV18 with TRBJ2-2; 13 positions match TRBD2. The CDR3 is 17 residues long. Trimming cost V 4 bases and J 2 bases; bases outside gene matches: 4. Germline V gene sequence: CDR1 KGHSH, CDR2 LQKENI.

The chain has TRBV6-1 and TRBJ2-7, with TRBD2 matching 12 bases. The CDR3 length is 14 residues. Germline lookup yields CDR1 MNHNS and CDR2 SASEGT. V was clipped by 8 bases and J by 2 bases; unmatched bases: 4. CDR3 DNA: TGTGCCAGCCAGACTAGCGGGGGACCCTACGAGCAGTACTTC. It encodes CASQTSGGPYEQYF.

The chain employs TRBV6-5 and TRBJ2-3; 9 nucleotides agree with TRBD1. Germline loops: CDR1 MNHEY, CDR2 SVGAGI. This CDR3 has 14 amino acids. The trim removed 6 bases at V and 3 bases at J, leaving 4 bases unmatched. Here the CDR3 reads CASSPGTGTDTQYF. CDR3 DNA sequence: TGTGCCAGCAGCCCCGGGACAGGGACAGATACGCAGTATTTT.